This T cell receptor (beta chain) was documented in a study of blood T cells in healthy people across ages. The length of the CDR3 is 15 residues. With 6 bases removed from V and 2 bases from J, the gap between germline ends came to 15 bases. Germline CDR1 reads KGHSH; CDR2 reads LQKENI. A second PCR, run for roughly 7 to 12 cycles, used a sample-barcoded 5' primer plus a J-beta primer mix. TCRdb re-called the 5' RACE reads through MiXCR, storing one row per CDR3 protein. The table shows some 1 million distinct CDR3 sequences, with around 43% occurring only once. The sequenced material came from blood. The origin of this receptor is an older woman in good health. The gene calls are TRBV18 and TRBJ2-3; no firm D call. The CDR3, as DNA: TGTGCCAGCTCCCTAACCCCGTCGGACACAGATACGCAGTATTTT. This encodes CASSLTPSDTDTQYF.